The rows below give T cell receptor beta chains drawn from one sample of a study of shared clonotypes between healthy human individuals. The repertoire was sequenced with immunoSEQ multiplex PCR; TCRdb's copy has only in-frame clones and lacks some. Here the sample spans some 96,000 clones, about 45% being singletons. Specimen: PBMCs. These TCRs come from a woman aged 35 to 49 in good health. Some clones in this sample may be carry-over from other donors' samples. Both conserved end residues are part of each CDR3. The D gene is left open where the match is weak. Only some rows state a clone size, as once, few, many or a class for expanded clones.

>TRBJ1-2|TRBV7-8|few|TRBD1
CASSPKTGINYGYTF
TGTGCCAGCAGCCCCAAGACAGGGATTAACTATGGCTACACCTTC
>TRBJ2-7|TRBV15|many|TRBD1
CATSSPGQGVSEQYF
TGTGCCACCAGCAGCCCGGGACAGGGCGTCTCCGAGCAGTACTTC
>TRBJ1-2|TRBV7-3|.|TRBD1
CASSTSWDRKTF
TGTGCCAGCAGCACTAGCTGGGACAGAAAGACCTTC
>TRBJ2-5|TRBV7-9|.|.
CASSLRLSGPGTQYF
TGTGCCAGCAGCTTACGTCTTTCGGGCCCGGGGACCCAGTACTTC
>TRBJ2-1|TRBV5-5|.|TRBD2
CASSQRLAGGFSYNEQFF
TGTGCCAGCAGCCAAAGACTAGCGGGAGGGTTCTCCTACAATGAGCAGTTCTTC
>TRBJ1-1|TRBV6-5|.|.
CASTAGGAAFF
TGTGCCAGCACCGCGGGAGGGGCAGCTTTCTTT
>TRBJ2-6|TRBV6-1|.|.
CASSEGGAGANVLTF
TGTGCCAGCAGTGAAGGGGGCGCTGGGGCCAACGTCCTGACTTTC
>TRBJ1-1|TRBV9|.|.
CASSLGGGTEAFF
TGTGCCAGCAGCCTAGGTGGAGGGACTGAAGCTTTCTTT
>TRBJ2-1|TRBV10-3|many|TRBD2
CAIQLAGGPLGQFF
TGTGCCATCCAACTAGCGGGAGGGCCCCTGGGGCAGTTCTTC
>TRBJ2-3|TRBV5-4|many|TRBD2
CASSLVSGRDTDTQYF
TGTGCCAGCAGCTTGGTTAGCGGGAGGGACACAGATACGCAGTATTTT
>TRBJ2-1|TRBV7-9|.|.
CASSLGAGSEQFF
TGTGCCAGCAGCTTAGGGGCAGGGAGTGAGCAGTTCTTC
>TRBJ1-5|TRBV30|many|.
CAWSPGLGQPQHF
TGTGCCTGGAGTCCGGGTTTAGGGCAGCCCCAGCATTTT
>TRBJ2-3|TRBV28|once|TRBD2
CASSLLGSGPSTDTQYF
TGTGCCAGCAGTTTACTTGGTAGCGGGCCTAGCACAGATACGCAGTATTTT
>TRBJ2-7|TRBV7-9|.|TRBD2
CATPGASGRSYEQYF
TGTGCCACACCCGGGGCTAGCGGGAGGTCCTACGAGCAGTACTTC
>TRBJ1-1|TRBV5-1|many|.
CASSLARGNTEAFF
TGCGCCAGCAGCTTGGCCCGAGGGAACACTGAAGCTTTCTTT
>TRBJ1-2|TRBV6-5|.|.
CASRAGYGYTF
TGTGCCAGCAGGGCAGGGTATGGCTACACCTTC
>TRBJ2-7|TRBV28|few|TRBD1
CASSSRQGRAGEQYF
TGTGCCAGCAGCTCTCGACAGGGGAGAGCTGGCGAGCAGTACTTC
>TRBJ2-7|TRBV5-1|.|TRBD2
CASSDGLAGVTKYF
TGCGCCAGCAGCGACGGACTAGCGGGAGTGACTAAGTACTTC
>TRBJ2-6|TRBV5-6|.|.
CASSLHSGANVLTF
TGTGCCAGCAGCTTACACTCTGGGGCCAACGTCCTGACTTTC
>TRBJ2-1|TRBV27|.|TRBD2
CASSEAGGSYNEQFF
TGTGCCAGCAGTGAGGCGGGAGGCAGCTACAATGAGCAGTTCTTC
>TRBJ1-2|TRBV29-1|many|.
CSVTEGPNYGYTF
TGCAGCGTTACGGAGGGCCCTAACTATGGCTACACCTTC
>TRBJ2-7|TRBV7-2|few|TRBD2
CASSLVGLAGGNEQYF
TGTGCCAGCAGCTTAGTTGGTCTAGCGGGAGGTAACGAGCAGTACTTC
>TRBJ2-1|TRBV7-6|.|TRBD1
CASSITGQVYNEQFF
TGTGCCAGCAGCATTACTGGACAGGTTTACAATGAGCAGTTCTTC
>TRBJ1-5|TRBV7-9|few|.
CASSLVSGGVPQPQHF
TGTGCCAGCAGCTTAGTGTCGGGGGGGGTCCCTCAGCCCCAGCATTTT
>TRBJ2-1|TRBV10-3|many|TRBD2
CAISLAGGNEQFF
TGTGCCATCTCCCTAGCGGGAGGGAATGAGCAGTTCTTC
>TRBJ1-4|TRBV25-1|.|.
CASSENRRGINEKLFF
TGTGCCAGCAGTGAGAATCGGAGGGGGATTAATGAAAAACTGTTTTTT
>TRBJ2-7|TRBV28|few|.
CASRGPRGPSYEQYF
TGTGCCAGCAGGGGGCCGCGGGGACCCTCCTACGAGCAGTACTTC
>TRBJ1-1|TRBV7-9|.|.
CAAGTKNTEAFF
TGTGCCGCCGGGACAAAGAACACTGAAGCTTTCTTT
>TRBJ2-3|TRBV5-1|few|.
CASSLVQRSTDTQYF
TGCGCCAGCAGCTTGGTGCAGAGGAGCACAGATACGCAGTATTTT
>TRBJ2-3|TRBV18|.|.
CASSPRSRSTDTQYF
TGTGCCAGCTCACCACGGTCTAGGAGCACAGATACGCAGTATTTT
>TRBJ1-1|TRBV7-3|.|TRBD1
CASSPTGGAEDTEAFF
TGTGCCAGCAGCCCTACAGGGGGCGCGGAGGACACTGAAGCTTTCTTT
>TRBJ1-2|TRBV11-3|many|.
CASSFRVLGKTYGYTF
TGTGCCAGCAGCTTTCGTGTTCTCGGAAAGACCTATGGCTACACCTTC
>TRBJ2-7|TRBV7-3|many|TRBD2
CASSLTSGRAGEQYF
TGTGCCAGCAGCTTAACTTCTGGGAGGGCCGGCGAGCAGTACTTC
>TRBJ1-1|TRBV7-3|few|TRBD1
CASSLTGQGLDEAFF
TGTGCCAGCAGCTTAACGGGACAGGGATTAGATGAAGCTTTCTTT
>TRBJ2-5|TRBV7-3|.|.
CASSLTGRRNQETQYF
TGTGCCAGCAGCTTAACCGGGCGGCGGAACCAAGAGACCCAGTACTTC
>TRBJ1-4|TRBV28|many|.
CATAGAREKLFF
TGTGCCACCGCAGGGGCGCGTGAAAAACTGTTTTTT
>TRBJ2-1|TRBV7-2|.|TRBD2
CASSLAPAGYYNEQFF
TGTGCCAGCAGCTTAGCGCCAGCGGGGTACTACAATGAGCAGTTCTTC
>TRBJ2-7|TRBV6-5|.|TRBD2
CASTGTSGSYEQYF
TGTGCCAGCACCGGGACTAGCGGGAGTTACGAGCAGTACTTC
>TRBJ2-5|TRBV10-3|.|.
CAISESGQPGETQYF
TGTGCCATCAGTGAGTCAGGCCAACCCGGGGAGACTCAGTACTTC
>TRBJ1-4|TRBV30|many|TRBD1
CAWRQGVREKLFF
TGTGCCTGGCGACAGGGGGTTAGAGAAAAACTGTTTTTT
>TRBJ1-5|TRBV2|many|.
CASSPQGSNQPQHF
TGTGCCAGCAGTCCTCAGGGTAGCAATCAGCCCCAGCATTTT
>TRBJ2-7|TRBV6-1|.|.
CASSWDTSYEQYF
TGTGCCAGCAGTTGGGACACCTCCTACGAGCAGTACTTC
>TRBJ2-6|TRBV7-9|few|TRBD2
CASSLVRLAGHSGANVLTF
TGTGCCAGCAGCTTAGTGCGTCTAGCGGGCCACTCTGGGGCCAACGTCCTGACTTTC
>TRBJ2-3|TRBV2|few|TRBD2
CASSPRIGGDTQYF
TGTGCCAGCAGTCCCCGCATCGGGGGGGATACGCAGTATTTT
>TRBJ2-7|TRBV9|.|TRBD2
CASSKGSGSYEQYF
TGTGCCAGCAGCAAAGGAAGCGGGAGCTACGAGCAGTACTTC
>TRBJ2-1|TRBV7-3|.|.
CASSLNHATSYNEQFF
TGTGCCAGCAGCTTAAACCACGCAACCTCCTACAATGAGCAGTTCTTC
>TRBJ1-2|TRBV5-4|.|.
CASSLVGGQAVYGYTF
TGTGCCAGCAGCTTGGTAGGTGGCCAAGCGGTCTATGGCTACACCTTC
>TRBJ1-4|TRBV30|many|TRBD1
CAWSRGQGAATNEKLFF
TGTGCCTGGAGTAGGGGACAGGGGGCTGCAACTAATGAAAAACTGTTTTTT
>TRBJ2-4|TRBV5-1|.|.
CASSLDGGGGKNIQYF
TGCGCCAGCAGCTTGGATGGAGGAGGGGGCAAAAACATTCAGTACTTC
>TRBJ2-1|TRBV14|.|TRBD2
CASSQPGLAGPMTPYNEQFF
TGTGCCAGCAGCCAGCCGGGACTAGCGGGACCCATGACCCCCTACAATGAGCAGTTCTTC
>TRBJ2-4|TRBV6-6|.|.
CASSPGGNIQYF
TGTGCCAGCAGTCCAGGCGGAAACATTCAGTACTTC
>TRBJ2-7|TRBV7-2|.|.
CASSLDYWVEQYF
TGTGCCAGCAGCTTGGACTACTGGGTCGAGCAGTACTTC
>TRBJ1-5|TRBV28|few|.
CASSFLPDNQPQHF
TGTGCCAGCAGTTTCCTCCCTGACAATCAGCCCCAGCATTTT